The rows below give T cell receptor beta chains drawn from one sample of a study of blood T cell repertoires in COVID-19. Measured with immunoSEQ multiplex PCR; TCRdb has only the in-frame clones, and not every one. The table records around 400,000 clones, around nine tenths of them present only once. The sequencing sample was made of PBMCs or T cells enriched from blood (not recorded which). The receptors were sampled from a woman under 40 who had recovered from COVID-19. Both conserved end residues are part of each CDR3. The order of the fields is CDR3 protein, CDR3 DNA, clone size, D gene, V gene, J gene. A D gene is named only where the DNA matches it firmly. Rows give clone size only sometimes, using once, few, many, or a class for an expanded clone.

CDR3 protein: CATSDTTQESNYGYTF; CDR3 DNA: TGTGCCACCAGTGATACCACTCAGGAATCTAACTATGGCTACACCTTC; clone size: -; D gene: -; V gene: TRBV24-1; J gene: TRBJ1-2
CDR3 protein: CASSYSQGTGLFYEQYF; CDR3 DNA: TGTGCCAGCAGTTACTCGCAGGGTACGGGCCTGTTCTACGAGCAGTACTTC; clone size: -; D gene: -; V gene: TRBV6-2/TRBV6-3; J gene: TRBJ2-7
CDR3 protein: CASSLQGVNTEAFF; CDR3 DNA: TGTGCCAGCAGCTTGCAGGGGGTGAACACTGAAGCTTTCTTT; clone size: few; D gene: TRBD1; V gene: TRBV5-6; J gene: TRBJ1-1
CDR3 protein: CASSPGLSYEQYF; CDR3 DNA: TGCGCCAGCAGCCCAGGACTTTCTTACGAGCAGTACTTC; clone size: -; D gene: -; V gene: TRBV4-1; J gene: TRBJ2-7
CDR3 protein: CAWGGGQEAYEQYF; CDR3 DNA: TGTGCCTGGGGTGGGGGACAGGAAGCCTACGAGCAGTACTTC; clone size: once; D gene: TRBD1; V gene: TRBV30; J gene: TRBJ2-7
CDR3 protein: CASSEEAGYNEQFF; CDR3 DNA: TGTGCCAGCAGTGAGGAAGCGGGTTACAATGAGCAGTTCTTC; clone size: once; D gene: -; V gene: TRBV6-4; J gene: TRBJ2-1
CDR3 protein: CASSYLGLAEQFF; CDR3 DNA: TGTGCCAGCAGTTACCTAGGACTAGCTGAACAGTTCTTC; clone size: -; D gene: TRBD2; V gene: TRBV27; J gene: TRBJ2-1
CDR3 protein: CASSLWGVIYGYTF; CDR3 DNA: TGTGCCAGCAGCTTGTGGGGGGTGATCTATGGCTACACCTTC; clone size: -; D gene: -; V gene: TRBV5-4; J gene: TRBJ1-2
CDR3 protein: CASSFGLAGGGVSSYEQYF; CDR3 DNA: TGTGCCAGCAGTTTCGGACTAGCGGGAGGGGGGGTCAGCTCCTACGAGCAGTACTTC; clone size: -; D gene: TRBD2; V gene: TRBV28; J gene: TRBJ2-7
CDR3 protein: CASTAVTYGYTF; CDR3 DNA: TGTGCCAGCACGGCGGTTACCTATGGCTACACCTTC; clone size: -; D gene: -; V gene: TRBV6-5; J gene: TRBJ1-2
CDR3 protein: CAGAGFYSYEQYF; CDR3 DNA: TGTGCCGGTGCAGGTTTCTACTCCTACGAGCAGTACTTC; clone size: -; D gene: -; V gene: TRBV7-6; J gene: TRBJ2-7
CDR3 protein: CSVVLRESSRPTDTQYF; CDR3 DNA: TGCAGCGTTGTTTTAAGGGAGTCGAGTAGACCCACAGATACGCAGTATTTT; clone size: few; D gene: -; V gene: TRBV29-1; J gene: TRBJ2-3
CDR3 protein: CASSLRDRGNEQFF; CDR3 DNA: TGTGCCAGCAGCTTGCGGGACAGGGGCAATGAGCAGTTCTTC; clone size: -; D gene: TRBD1; V gene: TRBV5-6; J gene: TRBJ2-1
CDR3 protein: CASSQIGTGYEQYF; CDR3 DNA: TGTGCCAGCAGCCAGATCGGGACAGGGTACGAGCAGTACTTC; clone size: -; D gene: TRBD1; V gene: TRBV14; J gene: TRBJ2-7
CDR3 protein: CASSLRLDSDEQYF; CDR3 DNA: TGTGCCAGCAGTTTACGACTGGATAGCGACGAGCAGTACTTC; clone size: -; D gene: -; V gene: TRBV28; J gene: TRBJ2-7
CDR3 protein: CASSRRGQSPLHF; CDR3 DNA: TGTGCCAGCAGCCGCAGGGGGCAGTCACCCCTCCACTTT; clone size: -; D gene: TRBD1; V gene: TRBV11-1; J gene: TRBJ1-6
CDR3 protein: CAWSVGGGVKAFF; CDR3 DNA: TGTGCCTGGAGTGTGGGTGGAGGGGTCAAAGCTTTCTTT; clone size: -; D gene: -; V gene: TRBV30; J gene: TRBJ1-1
CDR3 protein: CACHPPGGRNEKLFF; CDR3 DNA: TGTGCCTGCCACCCCCCGGGGGGACGTAATGAAAAACTGTTTTTT; clone size: -; D gene: -; V gene: TRBV30; J gene: TRBJ1-4
CDR3 protein: CAWSTTRLFSYNSPLHF; CDR3 DNA: TGTGCCTGGAGCACCACCCGGTTGTTCTCCTATAATTCACCCCTCCACTTT; clone size: -; D gene: -; V gene: TRBV30; J gene: TRBJ1-6
CDR3 protein: CASSNRDRGRYGYTF; CDR3 DNA: TGTGCCAGCAGCAACCGGGACAGGGGGCGATATGGCTACACCTTC; clone size: -; D gene: TRBD1; V gene: TRBV13; J gene: TRBJ1-2
CDR3 protein: CASSFGGDTGELFF; CDR3 DNA: TGCGCCAGCAGCTTCGGGGGGGACACCGGGGAGCTGTTTTTT; clone size: -; D gene: TRBD2; V gene: TRBV5-1; J gene: TRBJ2-2
CDR3 protein: CASSVETGAGNTIYF; CDR3 DNA: TGTGCCAGCAGCGTAGAAACAGGGGCTGGAAACACCATATATTTT; clone size: -; D gene: TRBD1; V gene: TRBV9; J gene: TRBJ1-3
CDR3 protein: CASSPTGGHLYEQYF; CDR3 DNA: TGTGCCAGCAGCCCTACAGGGGGCCATCTCTACGAGCAGTACTTC; clone size: -; D gene: TRBD1; V gene: TRBV14; J gene: TRBJ2-7
CDR3 protein: CASSLGWEAERNNQPQHF; CDR3 DNA: TGTGCCAGCAGCTTAGGTTGGGAAGCGGAGAGGAACAATCAGCCCCAGCATTTT; clone size: -; D gene: -; V gene: TRBV7-9; J gene: TRBJ1-5
CDR3 protein: CAWSLGTRGYNEQFF; CDR3 DNA: TGTGCCTGGAGTCTCGGGACGCGGGGGTACAATGAGCAGTTCTTC; clone size: -; D gene: TRBD2; V gene: TRBV30; J gene: TRBJ2-1
CDR3 protein: CASSFGLHVEQYF; CDR3 DNA: TGTGCCAGCAGTTTCGGACTCCATGTGGAGCAGTACTTC; clone size: once; D gene: -; V gene: TRBV28; J gene: TRBJ2-7
CDR3 protein: CASSVRGLRNSPLHF; CDR3 DNA: TGTGCCAGCAGCGTCAGGGGCCTGCGGAATTCACCCCTCCACTTT; clone size: -; D gene: -; V gene: TRBV9; J gene: TRBJ1-6
CDR3 protein: CASSPGGANQETQYF; CDR3 DNA: TGTGCCAGCAGTCCGGGAGGGGCCAACCAAGAGACCCAGTACTTC; clone size: -; D gene: TRBD2; V gene: TRBV25-1; J gene: TRBJ2-5
CDR3 protein: CASSLNSGGGKNTEAFF; CDR3 DNA: TGTGCCAGCAGCTTAAATTCAGGGGGCGGGAAGAACACTGAAGCTTTCTTT; clone size: -; D gene: TRBD1; V gene: TRBV7-9; J gene: TRBJ1-1
CDR3 protein: CASTLTGRVSEQYF; CDR3 DNA: TGTGCCAGCACCCTGACCGGGAGAGTGAGCGAGCAGTACTTC; clone size: once; D gene: -; V gene: TRBV5-8; J gene: TRBJ2-7
CDR3 protein: CASSQEGLAGGTGELFF; CDR3 DNA: TGCGCCAGCAGCCAAGAGGGCCTAGCGGGGGGTACCGGGGAGCTGTTTTTT; clone size: -; D gene: TRBD2; V gene: TRBV4-3; J gene: TRBJ2-2
CDR3 protein: CAWSGNRESNQPQHF; CDR3 DNA: TGTGCCTGGAGTGGAAACAGGGAGAGCAATCAGCCCCAGCATTTT; clone size: -; D gene: -; V gene: TRBV30; J gene: TRBJ1-5
CDR3 protein: CASSVQGTNTGELFF; CDR3 DNA: TGTGCCAGCAGCGTACAGGGGACGAACACCGGGGAGCTGTTTTTT; clone size: -; D gene: -; V gene: TRBV9; J gene: TRBJ2-2
CDR3 protein: CASRLPPGDEQYF; CDR3 DNA: TGTGCCAGCAGACTTCCTCCAGGGGACGAGCAGTACTTC; clone size: once; D gene: -; V gene: TRBV27; J gene: TRBJ2-7
CDR3 protein: CASSLVAHGYGYTF; CDR3 DNA: TGTGCCAGCAGCTTAGTGGCCCACGGGTATGGCTACACCTTC; clone size: -; D gene: -; V gene: TRBV11-2; J gene: TRBJ1-2
CDR3 protein: CAWSRGIQETQYF; CDR3 DNA: TGTGCCTGGAGTAGGGGGATCCAAGAGACCCAGTACTTC; clone size: -; D gene: -; V gene: TRBV30; J gene: TRBJ2-5
CDR3 protein: CASTGTGYTGELFF; CDR3 DNA: TGTGCCAGCACCGGGACAGGTTATACCGGGGAGCTGTTTTTT; clone size: -; D gene: TRBD1; V gene: TRBV25-1; J gene: TRBJ2-2
CDR3 protein: CATSESLGVVGELFF; CDR3 DNA: TGTGCCACCAGTGAATCTCTTGGAGTTGTCGGGGAGCTGTTTTTT; clone size: -; D gene: -; V gene: TRBV24-1; J gene: TRBJ2-2
CDR3 protein: CASSLGGGVSDYGYTF; CDR3 DNA: TGTGCCAGCAGCTTAGGTGGGGGGGTGAGTGACTATGGCTACACCTTC; clone size: -; D gene: -; V gene: TRBV7-9; J gene: TRBJ1-2
CDR3 protein: CASSLGQRSMNTEAFF; CDR3 DNA: TGTGCCAGCAGCCTTGGACAGCGAAGTATGAACACTGAAGCTTTCTTT; clone size: -; D gene: -; V gene: TRBV7-9; J gene: TRBJ1-1
CDR3 protein: CASRATGGVDTQYF; CDR3 DNA: TGTGCCAGCAGGGCGACAGGGGGCGTGGATACGCAGTATTTT; clone size: -; D gene: TRBD1; V gene: TRBV3-1/TRBV3-2; J gene: TRBJ2-3
CDR3 protein: CASSRPGQGGHEQYF; CDR3 DNA: TGTGCCAGTAGTAGACCGGGACAGGGCGGCCACGAGCAGTACTTC; clone size: -; D gene: TRBD1; V gene: TRBV19; J gene: TRBJ2-7
CDR3 protein: CSASGTGYSGNTIYF; CDR3 DNA: TGCAGTGCTAGTGGGACAGGCTACTCTGGAAACACCATATATTTT; clone size: -; D gene: TRBD1; V gene: TRBV20-1; J gene: TRBJ1-3
CDR3 protein: CASSLAKRASENTIYF; CDR3 DNA: TGTGCCAGCAGCTTAGCTAAAAGAGCGTCGGAAAACACCATATATTTT; clone size: -; D gene: -; V gene: TRBV7-9; J gene: TRBJ1-3
CDR3 protein: CASSSTRDRGREQYF; CDR3 DNA: TGTGCCAGCAGTTCTACCCGGGACAGGGGTCGCGAGCAGTACTTC; clone size: once; D gene: TRBD1; V gene: TRBV7-9; J gene: TRBJ2-7
CDR3 protein: CASTQLRGNEQFF; CDR3 DNA: TGTGCCAGCACCCAACTTAGGGGCAATGAGCAGTTCTTC; clone size: -; D gene: -; V gene: TRBV6-6; J gene: TRBJ2-1
CDR3 protein: CSASDSSGNTIYF; CDR3 DNA: TGCAGTGCTAGTGATAGCTCTGGAAACACCATATATTTT; clone size: -; D gene: -; V gene: TRBV20-1; J gene: TRBJ1-3
CDR3 protein: CASSAGTGGNYGYTF; CDR3 DNA: TGCGCCAGCAGCGCGGGGACAGGTGGGAACTATGGCTACACCTTC; clone size: -; D gene: TRBD1; V gene: TRBV5-1; J gene: TRBJ1-2
CDR3 protein: CAWSGGGNTIYF; CDR3 DNA: TGTGCCTGGAGCGGAGGGGGAAACACCATATATTTT; clone size: -; D gene: -; V gene: TRBV30; J gene: TRBJ1-3
CDR3 protein: CASTGTSSYEQYF; CDR3 DNA: TGTGCCAGCACCGGGACTAGCTCCTACGAGCAGTACTTC; clone size: -; D gene: TRBD2; V gene: TRBV25-1; J gene: TRBJ2-7
CDR3 protein: CASSLFGTGVYEQFF; CDR3 DNA: TGTGCCAGCAGTTTATTCGGGACAGGGGTGTATGAGCAGTTCTTC; clone size: -; D gene: TRBD1; V gene: TRBV27; J gene: TRBJ2-1
CDR3 protein: CSANTGGAQFF; CDR3 DNA: TGCAGTGCGAATACAGGGGGCGCGCAGTTCTTC; clone size: -; D gene: TRBD1; V gene: TRBV20-1; J gene: TRBJ2-1
CDR3 protein: CASSILLNTEAFF; CDR3 DNA: TGTGCCAGTAGTATTCTCCTGAACACTGAAGCTTTCTTT; clone size: -; D gene: -; V gene: TRBV19; J gene: TRBJ1-1